This T cell receptor beta chain was captured by sequencing in a study of tumor-infiltrating lymphocytes in glioblastoma multiforme. Notes on this clonotype: What it binds is not known. An end of the junction does not agree with germline; a read error may underlie this.

This CDR3 is 11 amino acids long. In germline, CDR1 is SQVTM, CDR2 ANQGSEA. General study results and limits: The T cells in this sample were not sorted into functional subsets. RNA-based TCR sequencing may distort clone frequencies, since cells carry unequal TCR transcript numbers.

TCR beta libraries were built from RNA through three nested multiplex PCR rounds using modified ARM-PCR. TCRdb recomputed calls from the multiplex PCR reads with MiXCR, one row per CDR3 protein. The profile covers around 33,000 distinct CDR3 sequences, with around 60% appearing a single time and approximately 33% taken by the ten largest. The clonotype was recovered from a male donor with glioblastoma. The rearrangement links TRBV29-1 to TRBJ2-1; D is unresolved. The specimen was brain tumor tissue. The CDR3 DNA sequence: TGCATCGTTGAAGGGAACAGTGAGCAGTTCTTC. Amino acids: CIVEGNSEQFF.